Below, 15 T cell receptor beta chains from the same sample are listed, as sequenced in a study of cytomegalovirus exposure and HLA in healthy donors. Amplification used 60 Vbeta primers and 13 Jbeta primers. Clones were sequenced by immunoSEQ multiplex PCR, and TCRdb holds only the in-frame ones, with some missing. The sample lists approximately 160,000 clones; roughly four fifths were seen once. The sample was PBMCs. The origin of the receptors is a girl under 10 years old in good health and CMV-seropositive.

The chain is built from TRBV9 and TRBJ2-5, with no clear D. The V end was cut by 2 bases, the J end by 3 bases, with 8 bases between. Germline V gene lookup returns CDR1 SGDLS and CDR2 YYNGEE. The CDR3 is 13 residues long. The CDR3 region has the DNA TGTGCCAGCAGCGTTTCAGTTAAAGAGACCCAGTACTTC. Translation gives CASSVSVKETQYF. Using reference TRBV9 and TRBJ2-5 for the parts outside the CDR3, the full variable domain is DSGVTQTPKHLITATGQRVTLRCSPRSGDLSVYWYQQSLDQGLQFLIQYYNGEERAKGNILERFSAQQFPDLHSELNLSSLELGDSALYFCASSVSVKETQYFGPGTRLLVL.

About this clone: The junction shows a germline mismatch at one end, possibly a read error. This CDR3 is also generated by other DNA sequences in the sample. V and J are TRBV5-8 and TRBJ2-5; weak D call: TRBD2 (6 bases). The CDR3 consists of 15 residues. The V gene's germline CDR1 is SGHTS and CDR2 YDEGEE. The CDR3 DNA reads as TGCGCCAGCAGCCTCGGGAGTGCGGTCCAAGAGACCCAGTACTTC. Translating it yields CASSLGSAVQETQYF. The full variable domain, with the rest looked up from reference TRBV5-8 and TRBJ2-5, is EAGVTQSPTHLIKTRGQQATLRCSPISGHTSVYWYQQALGLGLQFLLWYDEGEERNRGNFPPRFSGRQFPNYSSELNVNALELEDSALYLCASSLGSAVQETQYFGPGTRLLVL.

The chain joins TRBV28 to TRBJ1-5; 7 nucleotides agree with TRBD1. CDR1 is MDHEN, CDR2 SYDVKM, per germline. The V segment lost 5 bases and the J segment 3 bases; nucleotides outside the gene matches: 13. This CDR3 contains 17 residues. The CDR3, as DNA: TGTGCCAGCAGTCCTGCGACAGGGCCCTTCTTCAATCAGCCCCAGCATTTT. It codes for CASSPATGPFFNQPQHF.

This chain joins TRBV28 and TRBJ2-2; a possible D gene is TRBD2 (6 bases). CDR1 is MDHEN, CDR2 SYDVKM, per germline. Trimming shortened V by 2 bases and J by 3 bases, and 10 bases separated the two germline ends. The CDR3 has 15 residues. CDR3 sequence (DNA): TGTGCCAGCAGTTTAGGGCGGGACCACACCGGGGAGCTGTTTTTT. Protein product: CASSLGRDHTGELFF.

This clone appeared a single time. J is TRBJ2-2 and V is TRBV5-8, with 12 nucleotides matching TRBD2. This CDR3 is built from 15 residues. V shed 10 bases and J 6 bases; nucleotides not matched to a gene: 10. The germline V gene has CDR1 SGHTS and CDR2 YDEGEE. Written as DNA, the CDR3 is TGTGCCCTCCCAGGGAGACTAGCGGGAGCCGGGGAGCTGTTTTTT. It translates to CALPGRLAGAGELFF. Looking up the rest from reference TRBV5-8 and TRBJ2-2 gives the full variable domain: EAGVTQSPTHLIKTRGQQATLRCSPISGHTSVYWYQQALGLGLQFLLWYDEGEERNRGNFPPRFSGRQFPNYSSELNVNALELEDSALYLCALPGRLAGAGELFFGEGSRLTVL.

This chain links TRBV30 with TRBJ1-2; D gene ambiguous. V was clipped by 3 bases and J by 0 bases, with 8 bases between them. The CDR3 runs 13 residues. Germline CDR1 GTSNPN, CDR2 SVGIG (reference sequence). As DNA, the CDR3 is TGTGCCTGGAGGGCAGTCACTAACTATGGCTACACCTTC. It is translated as CAWRAVTNYGYTF.

The V gene is TRBV7-9, the J gene TRBJ2-7; 11 nucleotides agree with TRBD2. Germline V gene data show CDR1 as SEHNR and CDR2 as FQNEAQ (reference sequence). V lost 2 bases to trimming and J lost 5 bases; unmatched junction nucleotides: 14. The CDR3 covers 18 residues. The CDR3, as DNA: TGTGCCAGCAGCTTAAGGATAGGTATAGCGGGAGGGCCCAACGAGCAGTACTTC. Translating it yields CASSLRIGIAGGPNEQYF. Full variable domain (remainder filled in from reference TRBV7-9 and TRBJ2-7): DTGVSQNPRHKITKRGQNVTFRCDPISEHNRLYWYRQTLGQGPEFLTYFQNEAQLEKSRLLSDRFSAERPKGSFSTLEIQRTEQGDSAMYLCASSLRIGIAGGPNEQYFGPGTRLTVT.

This chain joins TRBV5-4 and TRBJ1-1; D perhaps matches TRBD1 (6 bases). The CDR3 covers 16 residues. The V gene lost 4 bases and the J gene lost 1 base, with 17 bases spanning the gap. Germline assignment: CDR1 SGHNT and CDR2 YYREEE (reference sequence). CDR3 loop: CASSTPWDTSNTEAFF. The CDR3 DNA reads as TGTGCCAGCAGCACTCCTTGGGACACGTCGAACACTGAAGCTTTCTTT.

V and J are TRBV18 and TRBJ1-4, with D perhaps matching TRBD1 (5 bases). Germline V CDR1 and CDR2: KGHSH, LQKENI. V shed 8 bases and J shed 4 bases, with 11 bases lying between them. This CDR3 has 13 amino acids. CDR3 in amino acids: CASQGTVNEKLFF. CDR3 nucleotide sequence: TGTGCCAGCCAAGGGACTGTTAATGAAAAACTGTTTTTT.

The chain uses TRBV4-1 and TRBJ1-2; D perhaps matches TRBD1 (5 bases). The CDR3 runs to 17 residues. The ends were cut back, 4 bases at V and 6 bases at J, with 24 bases in the middle. Germline loops: CDR1 MGHRA, CDR2 YSYEKL. The CDR3 sequence: CASSRSGGRRDVNGYTF. CDR3 coding DNA: TGCGCCAGCAGCCGGTCGGGAGGGAGAAGGGACGTCAATGGCTACACCTTC.

V and J are TRBV27 and TRBJ1-5; TRBD1 is a possible D gene (6 bases). This CDR3 is built from 14 residues. Trimming shortened V by 8 bases and J by 5 bases, and 16 bases separated the two germline ends. The germline CDR1 and CDR2 sequences are MNHEY and SMNVEV (reference sequence). CDR3 residues: CASGYTGLYQPQHF. The CDR3, as DNA: TGTGCCAGCGGATATACAGGGTTGTATCAGCCCCAGCATTTT.

This clone turned up a few times. This chain connects TRBV6-4 to TRBJ2-3; D remains unclear. The CDR3 length is 15 residues. Germline CDR1 and CDR2: MRHNA and SNTAGT. The V and J ends lost 4 bases and 2 bases respectively, with 13 bases between them. The CDR3 nucleotides read TGTGCCAGCAGTGCTTCCGAGGCCCTCACAGATACGCAGTATTTT. It encodes CASSASEALTDTQYF.

The rearrangement links TRBV5-1 to TRBJ2-1; 14 positions agree with TRBD2. CDR1 is SGHRS and CDR2 is YFSETQ in the germline V gene. There are 15 residues in the CDR3. The ends lost 0 bases at V and 7 bases at J; junction bases unmatched: 0. This CDR3 is CASSLGTSGRNEQFF. In DNA form, the CDR3 reads TGCGCCAGCAGCTTGGGGACTAGCGGGAGGAATGAGCAGTTCTTC.

The chain is built from TRBV2 and TRBJ2-1; possibly TRBD2 for D (7 bases). The CDR3 totals 13 residues. Per germline, CDR1 SNHLY and CDR2 FYNNEI. Deletions cut 10 bases from V and 6 bases from J, with 16 bases between. This chain's CDR3 is CATKRGGGNEQFF. For the CDR3, the DNA is TGTGCCACCAAAAGGGGAGGGGGCAATGAGCAGTTCTTC.

This chain joins TRBV28 and TRBJ2-2; TRBD2 matches at 12 bases. The CDR3 is made up of 19 amino acids. From germline, CDR1 is MDHEN and CDR2 SYDVKM. The trim removed 3 bases at V and 4 bases at J, leaving 12 bases unmatched. CDR3 DNA: TGTGCCAGCAGTTTTTACCCAGGAACTAGCGGGAGGAGCACCGGGGAGCTGTTTTTT. This gives the protein CASSFYPGTSGRSTGELFF.